This T cell receptor beta chain was obtained from a study of control samples from healthy donors and cancer patients (dated by TCRdb to the early 2020s). As concerns this clone: The antigen it recognizes is unknown. No base quality information exists; no much larger clone differs at one position.

Preparation of the library involved the immunoSEQ multiplex PCR assay. TCRdb carries this immuneACCESS record with in-frame sequences only. Its versions omit some clonotypes, under half of them owing to an unresolved V gene in the studies checked, with the rest unexplained. For this sample there are 99,000 or so clones; roughly four fifths appear just once. The top ten constitute approximately 2% of the sample. The CDR3 covers 13 residues, taking in both the cysteine and the phenylalanine. The retained sequence is limited to the CDR3, 39 bases, with the frame set at the first base. V is shortened by 1 base, J by 3 bases, and the region joining them spans 4 bases. The germline V gene (reference sequence) gives CDR1 as LGHDT and CDR2 as YNNKEL.

Recombination joined TRBV3-1 (or the pseudogene TRBV3-2) with TRBJ1-5; the D gene remains uncertain. This receptor was taken from a man between 60 and 70 years old in good health. Source material: blood. The DNA sequence reads TGTGCCAGCAGCCAAGGAAACAATCAGCCCCAGCATTTT. Its coded protein is CASSQGNNQPQHF.